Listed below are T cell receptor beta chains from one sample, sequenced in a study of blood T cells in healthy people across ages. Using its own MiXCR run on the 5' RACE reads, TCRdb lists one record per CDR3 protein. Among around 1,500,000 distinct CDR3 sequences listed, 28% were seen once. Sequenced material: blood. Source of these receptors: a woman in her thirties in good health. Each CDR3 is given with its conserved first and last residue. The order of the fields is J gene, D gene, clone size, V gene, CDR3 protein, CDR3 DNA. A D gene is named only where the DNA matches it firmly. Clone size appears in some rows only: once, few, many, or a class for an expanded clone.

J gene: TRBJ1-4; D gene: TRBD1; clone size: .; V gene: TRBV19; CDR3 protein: CASSPLAYRGRKEKLFF; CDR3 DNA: TGTGCCAGTAGTCCCCTTGCTTACAGGGGTCGGAAAGAAAAACTGTTTTTT
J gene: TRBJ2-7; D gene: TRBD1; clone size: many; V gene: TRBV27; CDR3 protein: CASSLRTGQIEQYF; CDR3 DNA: TGTGCCAGCAGTTTAAGGACAGGTCAAATCGAGCAGTACTTC
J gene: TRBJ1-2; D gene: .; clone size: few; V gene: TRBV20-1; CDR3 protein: CSALPMVTYGYTF; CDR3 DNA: TGCAGTGCTCTACCGATGGTGACGTATGGCTACACCTTC
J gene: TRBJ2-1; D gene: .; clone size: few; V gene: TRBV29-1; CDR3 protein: CSVEGSSSYNEQFF; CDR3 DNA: TGCAGCGTTGAGGGCTCCAGCTCCTACAATGAGCAGTTCTTC
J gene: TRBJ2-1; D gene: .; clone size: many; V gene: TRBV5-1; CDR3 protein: CASSGTQRSYNEQFF; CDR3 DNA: TGCGCCAGCAGCGGTACCCAGCGGAGCTACAATGAGCAGTTCTTC
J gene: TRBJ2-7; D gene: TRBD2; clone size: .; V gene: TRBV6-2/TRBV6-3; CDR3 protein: CASSYPQRGSSYEQYF; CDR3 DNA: TGTGCCAGCAGTTACCCCCAGCGGGGGAGCTCCTACGAGCAGTACTTC
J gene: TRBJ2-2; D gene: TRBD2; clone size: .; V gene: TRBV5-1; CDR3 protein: CASSLKREGLIGELFF; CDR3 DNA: TGCGCCAGCAGCCTCAAGCGGGAGGGCCTCATCGGGGAGCTGTTTTTT
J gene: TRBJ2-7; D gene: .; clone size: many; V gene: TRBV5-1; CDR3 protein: CASSPRQESYEQYF; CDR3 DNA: TGCGCCAGCAGCCCTAGACAGGAATCCTACGAGCAGTACTTC
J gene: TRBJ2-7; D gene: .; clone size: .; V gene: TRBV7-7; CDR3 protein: CASSGTGGGETQDF; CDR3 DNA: TGTGCCAGCAGCGGCACTGGAGGAGGGGAGACCCAGGACTTC
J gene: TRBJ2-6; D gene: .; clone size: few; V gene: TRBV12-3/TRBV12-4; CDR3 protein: CASSFGRPGSGANVLTF; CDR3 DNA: TGTGCCAGCAGTTTTGGCAGGCCCGGCTCTGGGGCCAACGTCCTGACTTTC
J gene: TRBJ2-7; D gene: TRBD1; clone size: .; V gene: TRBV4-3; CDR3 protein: CASSQTGTGNPYEQYF; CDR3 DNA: TGCGCCAGCAGCCAGACCGGGACAGGGAATCCCTACGAGCAGTACTTC
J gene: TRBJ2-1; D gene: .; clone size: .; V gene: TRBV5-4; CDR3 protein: CASSRDWGGQETQFF; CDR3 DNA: TGTGCCAGCAGCCGGGACTGGGGGGGCCAAGAGACCCAGTTCTTC
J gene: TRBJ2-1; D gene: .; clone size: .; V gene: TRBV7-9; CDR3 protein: CASSSGTFQVF; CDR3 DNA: TGTGCCAGCAGCTCCGGGACTTTTCAGGTCTTC
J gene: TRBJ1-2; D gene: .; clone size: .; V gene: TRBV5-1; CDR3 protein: CASSLGSRKGSGYTF; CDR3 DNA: TGCGCCAGCAGCTTGGGATCCAGAAAGGGGAGCGGCTACACCTTC
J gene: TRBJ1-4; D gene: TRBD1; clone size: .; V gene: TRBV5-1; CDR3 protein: CASSVTGTANEKRFF; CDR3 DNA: TGCGCCAGCAGCGTAACCGGGACAGCGAATGAAAAACGGTTTTTT
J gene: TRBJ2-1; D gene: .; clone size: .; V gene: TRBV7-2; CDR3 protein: CASSFGLTRGSYNEQFF; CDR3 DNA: TGTGCCAGCAGCTTTGGGTTAACTCGGGGCTCCTACAATGAGCAGTTCTTC
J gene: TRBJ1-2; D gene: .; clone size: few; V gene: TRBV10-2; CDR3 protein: CASSAPGGGSGYTF; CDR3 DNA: TGCGCCAGCAGTGCCCCGGGGGGAGGCTCTGGCTACACCTTC
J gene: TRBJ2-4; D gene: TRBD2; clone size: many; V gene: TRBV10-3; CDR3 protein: CAISESKGGRNIQYF; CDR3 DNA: TGTGCCATCAGTGAGTCGAAGGGCGGGAGGAACATTCAGTACTTC